This T cell receptor beta chain was sequenced during a study of CD8 T cells in Susac syndrome. Reverse transcription of 0.5 to 1 ug RNA was performed with random hexamers. TCRdb fed the immunoSEQ multiplex PCR reads into MiXCR, producing one record per CDR3 protein. The sample has 150,000 to 200,000 distinct CDR3 sequences; 90% to 95% are singletons. CD8+ and CD4+ T cells from blood underwent TCR beta sequencing, which was carried out in a high-throughput format. CDR3 length equals 15 residues. CDR1 and CDR2 from the germline V gene are MNHEY and SVGAGI. The trim removed 2 bases at V and 7 bases at J, leaving 4 bases unmatched.

Sequencing used CD4+ T cells from PBMCs. The sequence was collected from a human donor with multiple sclerosis. V usage is TRBV6-5 and J usage is TRBJ2-4, with 11 bases fitting TRBD1. CDR3 protein: CASSYQGQGANIQYF. Here the CDR3 DNA reads TGTGCCAGCAGTTACCAAGGACAGGGGGCGAACATTCAGTACTTC.